Shown below are 29 T cell receptor delta chains from a single sample sequenced in a study of gamma-delta T cells after stem cell transplantation. TCRdb fed the RT-PCR reads to CATT. The profile shows thousands of delta-chain clones, 13% to 15% of them singletons. Sequencing was performed on gamma-delta T cells. The receptors here all came from a human donor. It is not recorded whose cells these are; they may come from a transplant donor.

This clone is medium-sized (0.01 to 0.1%) within its sample. The chain employs TRDV2 and TRDJ3, with 8 bases fitting TRDD3. Germline CDR1 and CDR2: GEAIGNYY and EKD. V lost 3 bases, J lost 0 bases, and 9 bases stayed unmatched. CDR3 size: 19 residues. The CDR3 here is CACDANWGPRSWDTRQMFF. DNA of the CDR3: TGTGCCTGTGACGCTAACTGGGGGCCTCGCTCCTGGGACACCCGACAGATGTTTTTC.

Notes on this clone: Since a much larger clone is just one base distant, this may be a read error. The same CDR3 arises from other DNA sequences in this sample as well. The V call is TRDV2, the J call TRDJ3; a possible D gene is TRDD3 (6 bases). Per the germline V gene, CDR1 is GEAIGNYY and CDR2 is EKD. The CDR3 consists of 20 residues. V gave up 3 bases and J gave up 0 bases, with 20 bases separating them. This chain's CDR3 is CACDSAGGYPSSWDTRQMFF. DNA of the CDR3: TGTGCCTGTGACTCCGCTGGAGGATACCCTAGCTCCTGGGACACCCGACAGATGTTTTTC.

The chain employs TRDV1 and TRDJ1; TRDD3 matches at 11 bases. CDR3 length: 19 residues. J was trimmed by 1 base and V by 4 bases; bases with no gene match: 14. Germline V gene lookup returns CDR1 TSWWSYY and CDR2 QGS. CDR3 protein: CALGAPRYWGIYFTDKLIF. The CDR3 region has the DNA TGTGCTCTTGGGGCTCCTCGGTACTGGGGGATATATTTCACCGATAAACTCATCTTT.

The rearrangement links TRDV3 to TRDJ3, with a possible D match to TRDD3 (5 bases). Looked up from germline, CDR1 is TVYSNPD and CDR2 is GDNSRS (reference sequence). The CDR3 runs 18 residues. V lost 4 bases to trimming and J lost 0 bases, with 19 bases between them. CDR3 protein: CASPQGAASSWDTRQMFF. CDR3 nucleotides: TGTGCCTCACCCCAGGGGGCCGCTAGCTCCTGGGACACCCGACAGATGTTTTTC.

This clone was observed a handful of times. The CDR3 here is CALGELLLWAIRLTDKLIF. CDR3 DNA sequence: TGTGCTCTTGGGGAACTACTACTCTGGGCGATCCGACTCACCGATAAACTCATCTTT. The chain employs TRDV1 and TRDJ1; D is perhaps TRDD3 (5 bases). Germline values: CDR1 TSWWSYY, CDR2 QGS. There are 19 residues in the CDR3. V lost 0 bases and J lost 1, with 21 bases in between.

This clone counts as medium-sized. The chain combines TRDV1 with TRDJ1; D not resolved. Per the germline V gene, CDR1 is TSWWSYY and CDR2 is QGS. The ends were cut back, 2 bases at V and 2 bases at J, with 6 bases in the middle. The CDR3 spans 13 residues. Here the CDR3 DNA reads TGTGCTCTTGGGGAAGTGCCTACCGATAAACTCATCTTT. Its translation is CALGEVPTDKLIF.

This clone counts as medium-sized (0.01 to 0.1%). The CDR3 region has the DNA TGTGCCTGTGACATACTGGGGAGTTCTTTGACAGCACAACTCTTCTTT. It codes for CACDILGSSLTAQLFF. The rearrangement uses TRDV2 and TRDJ2; 7 nucleotides align to TRDD3. CDR3 length equals 16 residues. After removal of 2 bases from V and 0 bases from J, the junction contained 5 bases not matched to a gene. Per germline, CDR1 GEAIGNYY and CDR2 EKD.

As regards this clone: Being one base from a much bigger clone, this may be a read error. The chain employs TRDV2 and TRDJ3; 7 bases line up with TRDD3. This CDR3 has 18 residues. Germline CDR1 GEAIGNYY, CDR2 EKD. As DNA, the CDR3 is TGTGCCTGTGTTCGCGGGGGGATGAGCTCCTGGGGCACCCGACAGATGTTTTTC. Protein product: CACVRGGMSSWGTRQMFF.

About this clone itself: It may be a read error: a sequence one base away is much more abundant. The same CDR3 also results from other DNA sequences found in this sample. This chain connects TRDV1 to TRDJ1; TRDD3 is a possible D gene (8 bases). Germline V gene lookup returns CDR1 TSWWSYY and CDR2 QGS. The CDR3 is made up of 20 amino acids. V was shortened by 3 bases and J by 0 bases, with 26 bases between the two germline ends. CDR3 DNA: TGTGCTCTTGGGGAGCTTCCTAAATTTAGGGGATACCTGAACACCGATAAACTCATCTTT. Its protein is CALGELPKFRGYLNTDKLIF.

Judged by abundance, this clone is medium-sized (0.01 to 0.1%). The chain links TRDV1 to TRDJ1, with D maybe TRDD2 (5 bases). Germline CDR1 reads TSWWSYY; CDR2 reads QGS. The CDR3 covers 17 residues. V lost 4 bases to trimming and J lost 2 bases, with 20 bases between them. The CDR3 loop is CALGASHLRGPTDKLIF. The CDR3 region has the DNA TGTGCTCTTGGGGCTTCCCATCTGAGGGGCCCAACCGATAAACTCATCTTT.

The genes are TRDV1 and TRDJ1; TRDD3 agrees at 8 bases. The CDR3 runs 20 residues. Germline V lookup: CDR1 TSWWSYY, CDR2 QGS. Trimming cost V 5 bases and J 0 bases; bases outside gene matches: 20. The CDR3 coding sequence is TGTGCTCTTGGGCCATCTGGGGCTTACTGGGGGGACCGGTACACCGATAAACTCATCTTT. Translating gives CALGPSGAYWGDRYTDKLIF.

This clone is medium-sized. At the DNA level, this CDR3 is encoded by other sequences in the same sample as well. J is TRDJ1 and V is TRDV1; 10 bases fit TRDD3. V shed 5 bases and J 3 bases; nucleotides not matched to a gene: 24. The CDR3 has 21 amino acids. Germline V gives CDR1 TSWWSYY, CDR2 QGS. The CDR3 here is CALGSCPGPGGYGTYADKLIF. The CDR3 nucleotides read TGTGCTCTTGGGTCCTGCCCCGGCCCTGGGGGATATGGGACGTATGCCGATAAACTCATCTTT.

The chain employs TRDV2 and TRDJ1; 8 bases match TRDD3. Germline assignment: CDR1 GEAIGNYY and CDR2 EKD. The CDR3 spans 14 residues. After removal of 3 bases from V and 8 bases from J, the junction contained 10 bases not matched to a gene. The CDR3 loop is CACDALGEEIKLIF. In nucleotides, the CDR3 is TGTGCCTGTGACGCCCTGGGGGAAGAAATCAAACTCATCTTT.

This clone came up a few times. Since a much larger clone is just one base distant, this may be a read error. The gene calls are TRDV2 and TRDJ1; D perhaps matches TRDD3 (6 bases). Germline lookup yields CDR1 GEAIGNYY and CDR2 EKD. Trimming removed 5 bases at V and 3 bases at J, with 18 bases between. CDR3 size: 15 residues. CDR3 sequence reads: CACGFKGYMADKLIF. CDR3 coding DNA: TGTGCCTGTGGATTTAAAGGATACATGGCCGATAAACTCATCTTT.

This clone has a handful of counts. The chain links TRDV2 to TRDJ1; 7 bases map to TRDD3. Trimming at V came to 2 bases and at J to 0 bases, leaving 8 bases not matched to a gene. Per the germline V gene, CDR1 is GEAIGNYY and CDR2 is EKD. The CDR3 sequence is 16 residues long. The CDR3 bases are TGTGCCTGTGACATGAGAACCCTGGGGGACACCGATAAACTCATCTTT. As protein: CACDMRTLGDTDKLIF.

The V gene is TRDV3, the J gene TRDJ1, with 12 bases identical to TRDD3. The CDR3 is 20 amino acids. The junction had 18 bases not matched to a gene; V was cut back by 1 base and J by 0 bases. Germline lookup yields CDR1 TVYSNPD and CDR2 GDNSRS (reference sequence). For the CDR3, the DNA is TGTGCCTTTACCCTTGGCTACTGGGGGATACTGGGACCCCACACCGATAAACTCATCTTT. It is translated as CAFTLGYWGILGPHTDKLIF. Filled out from reference TRDV3 and TRDJ1, the complete variable domain reads CDKVTQSSPDQTVASGSEVVLLCTYDTVYSNPDLFWYRIRPDYSFQFVFYGDNSRSEGADFTQGRFSVKHILTQKAFHLVISPVRTEDSATYYCAFTLGYWGILGPHTDKLIFGKGTRVTVEP.

This clone was observed a few times. V gene TRDV1 combines with J gene TRDJ1; 10 bases are shared with TRDD3. V trimming: 0 bases; J trimming: 2 bases; junction bases outside the gene matches: 6. Germline V CDR1 and CDR2: TSWWSYY, QGS. The CDR3 sequence is 17 residues long. The CDR3 DNA sequence: TGTGCTCTTGGGGAACTAGGCACACTGGGGGATACCGATAAACTCATCTTT. Its translation is CALGELGTLGDTDKLIF.

On this clone: It is likely a read error: a sequence one base away is far more abundant. J is TRDJ1 and V is TRDV2; TRDD3 might be the D (5 bases). This CDR3 has 15 residues. CDR1 is GEAIGNYY and CDR2 is EKD in the germline V gene. V was cut by 0 bases and J by 9 bases, with 19 bases left in between. The CDR3 coding sequence is TGTGCCTGTGACACCTGGGGAACTTTGACAGCACAACTCATCTTT. Translation gives CACDTWGTLTAQLIF.

This clone was observed a few times. V usage is TRDV1 and J usage is TRDJ1; tentatively, D is TRDD2 (5 bases). The CDR3 length is 18 residues. CDR1 is TSWWSYY and CDR2 is QGS in the germline V gene. The germline V and J ends were trimmed by 0 bases and 3 bases, with 20 bases remaining between them. CDR3 sequence: CALGELKAFSTASDKLIF. CDR3 DNA: TGTGCTCTTGGGGAACTTAAAGCCTTCTCCACCGCGTCCGATAAACTCATCTTT.

The rearrangement uses TRDV1 and TRDJ1, with D uncertain. Germline CDR1 and CDR2: TSWWSYY and QGS. The CDR3 covers 23 residues. V was clipped by 2 bases and J by 0 bases, with 34 bases between them. The CDR3 loop is CALGEKGPPKGPPDSLYTDKLIF. The CDR3 region has the DNA TGTGCTCTTGGGGAAAAGGGGCCTCCGAAAGGCCCACCCGACTCCTTGTACACCGATAAACTCATCTTT.

Concerning this clone itself: A read error may be the cause here, since a much bigger clone is one base away. This chain joins TRDV1 and TRDJ1; the match to TRDD3 covers 10 bases. Germline values: CDR1 TSWWSYY, CDR2 QGS. The CDR3 is 16 amino acids. CDR3 nucleotide sequence: TGTGCTCTTGGGGAACCTCGGGGGATACGAGACGATAAAATCATCTTT. Its protein is CALGEPRGIRDDKIIF.

This clone was found a few times. A much larger clone differs by one base, so this may be a read error. The same CDR3 can be traced to other DNA sequences in this sample. This chain links TRDV2 with TRDJ2, with 7 bases identical to TRDD3. The CDR3 has 16 amino acids. Trimming cost V 7 bases and J 5 bases; bases outside gene matches: 15. Per germline, CDR1 GEAIGNYY and CDR2 EKD. CDR3 sequence: CACDSLKGDPTAQLFF. The CDR3 DNA reads as TGTGCCTGCGACTCTTTAAAGGGGGATCCCACAGCACAACTCTTCTTT.

Regarding this clone: This sequence may be a read error, since a much larger clone differs from it by one base. The V and J genes are TRDV1 and TRDJ1; a possible D gene is TRDD3 (5 bases). Per germline, CDR1 TSWWSYY and CDR2 QGS. This CDR3 spans 13 amino acids. CDR3 sequence (DNA): TGTGCTCCCGGCGAAAACGGGGGCTCAAAACCCATCTTT. It codes for CAPGENGGSKPIF.

A few counts support this clone. This may be a read error, as it is one base from a much larger clone. The CDR3 is CACDKVLGDTRDTRQMFF. DNA for the CDR3: TGTGCCTGTGACAAAGTACTGGGGGATACCCGGGACACCCGACAGATGTTTTTC. The chain links TRDV2 to TRDJ3; TRDD3 agrees at 12 bases. Per germline, CDR1 GEAIGNYY and CDR2 EKD. The length of the CDR3 is 18 residues. The J segment lost 5 bases and the V segment lost 2 bases, leaving 6 bases of the junction unmatched.

In its sample, this clone ranks as medium-sized (0.01 to 0.1%). Different DNA sequences within this sample yield the same CDR3. This chain joins TRDV2 and TRDJ1; TRDD3 aligns across 10 bases. The CDR3 has 18 residues. V was clipped by 2 bases and J by 0 bases; unmatched bases: 11. CDR1 is GEAIGNYY, CDR2 EKD, per germline. The CDR3 sequence: CACDRDWGIPFDTDKLIF. DNA for the CDR3: TGTGCCTGTGACAGGGACTGGGGGATCCCGTTTGACACCGATAAACTCATCTTT.

On this clone: A single base is all that separates this from a far larger clone, so a read error is likely. This chain links TRDV2 with TRDJ2, with 11 bases identical to TRDD3. The CDR3 runs 18 residues. CDR1 is GEAIGNYY and CDR2 is EKD in the germline V gene. CDR3 in amino acids: CACGTVTGGYTRLAQLFF. The DNA for the CDR3 is TGTGCCTGTGGCACCGTAACTGGGGGATATACCCGTTTAGCACAACTCTTCTTT.

This clone has only a few counts. The sample has other DNA sequences that encode this CDR3 too. The V gene is TRDV3, the J gene TRDJ1, with D perhaps matching TRDD3 (9 bases). The V and J ends lost 4 bases and 6 bases respectively, with 30 bases between them. Germline V gives CDR1 TVYSNPD, CDR2 GDNSRS (reference sequence). The CDR3 extends over 17 amino acids. The CDR3 DNA sequence: TGTGCCTCGGCCCTTCCTAATGGGGATACGCGCCATTATAAACTCATCTTT. It codes for CASALPNGDTRHYKLIF. The whole variable domain, filled in from reference TRDV3 and TRDJ1, reads CDKVTQSSPDQTVASGSEVVLLCTYDTVYSNPDLFWYRIRPDYSFQFVFYGDNSRSEGADFTQGRFSVKHILTQKAFHLVISPVRTEDSATYYCASALPNGDTRHYKLIFGKGTRVTVEP.

Worth noting for this clone: A far larger clone is only one base removed, so a read error is likely. The chain links TRDV2 to TRDJ2; D is perhaps TRDD3 (6 bases). Trimming took 3 bases from V and 4 from J, leaving 8 bases between them. The CDR3 is made up of 13 amino acids. Germline V gene lookup returns CDR1 GEAIGNYY and CDR2 EKD. The CDR3 DNA reads as TGTGCCTGTGACGCCTGGGGGACAGCACAACTCTTCTTT. Its translation is CACDAWGTAQLFF.

The sample holds a few counts of this clone. A much larger clone is a single base away; this may be a read error. This chain uses TRDV2 with TRDJ3; 9 nucleotides line up with TRDD3. The trim removed 2 bases at V and 0 bases at J, leaving 7 bases unmatched. From germline, CDR1 is GEAIGNYY and CDR2 EKD. This CDR3 region has 19 residues. CDR3: CACDMYWGTLSWDTRQMFF. DNA for the CDR3: TGTGCCTGTGACATGTACTGGGGGACCCTCTCCTGGGACACCCGACAGATGTTTTTC.